The 18 T cell receptor beta chains below all came from one sample that was sequenced in a study of beta chain features in type 1 diabetes listed by TCRdb under 2018. The study at large found these results: Type 1 diabetes patients showed a moderate but significant shortening of TCRB CDR3 length in all four CD4+ subsets.

Library preparation employed the immunoSEQ multiplex PCR assay. The entire amount of isolated RNA was reverse transcribed using the High Capacity cDNA Reverse Transcription Kit, so the sequenced TCRB transcripts were expressed ones. What TCRdb holds here is the immuneACCESS table cut down to in-frame rearrangements. Part of the clones is not present; checked against another copy, under half of the missing clones reflect an unresolved V gene, and the others are unexplained. The sample table shows under 850,000 clones, and 10% to 15% are seen once. The ten biggest clones cover 0.022% of the sample. No antigen has been identified for these receptors. Specimen: naive CD4+ T cells from blood. Reading the label with the study, this specimen's cell subset or site is: true naive CD4+ T cells. The receptors shown here come from a man between 18 and 35 years old with type 1 diabetes.

This rearrangement joins TRBV18 to TRBJ2-7; D is possibly TRBD1 (7 bases). The germline CDR1 and CDR2 sequences are KGHSH and LQKENI. This CDR3 has 16 amino acids. Between the trimmed V and J ends, which lost 0 bases and 3 bases, there was a span of 15 bases. The CDR3 DNA reads TGTGCCAGCTCACCACCGGCGGGACAGTCCGACTACGAGCAGTACTTC. Protein: CASSPPAGQSDYEQYF.

The chain carries TRBV9 and TRBJ2-3; D may be TRBD2 (5 bases). Germline V gene data show CDR1 as SGDLS and CDR2 as YYNGEE. Trimming left V 9 bases short and J 2 bases short, with 19 bases between. The CDR3 sequence is 15 residues long. This CDR3 reads CANLYSAGDTDTQYF. The CDR3 region has the DNA TGTGCCAACCTCTATAGCGCAGGTGACACAGATACGCAGTATTTT.

This clone was counted only a few times. Distinct nucleotide sequences in the sample also encode this CDR3. The V gene is TRBV29-1, the J gene TRBJ1-1; tentatively, D is TRBD1 (5 bases). Per germline, CDR1 SQVTM and CDR2 ANQGSEA. The CDR3 runs to 12 residues. Trimming removed 3 bases from V and 3 bases from J, with 8 bases in between. The CDR3 DNA follows: TGCAGCGTTGACAGGGAAGACACTGAAGCTTTCTTT. Protein product: CSVDREDTEAFF. The entire variable domain, with the rest obtained from reference TRBV29-1 and TRBJ1-1, is as follows: SAVISQKPSRDICQRGTSLTIQCQVDSQVTMMFWYRQQPGQSLTLIATANQGSEATYESGFVIDKFPISRPNLTFSTLTVSNMSPEDSSIYLCSVDREDTEAFFGQGTRLTVV.

This clone was seen a few times. The chain links TRBV5-1 to TRBJ1-1; D remains ambiguous. The length of the CDR3 is 12 residues. CDR1 is SGHRS, CDR2 YFSETQ, per germline. The germline V and J ends were trimmed by 0 bases and 7 bases, with 7 bases remaining between them. CDR3 bases: TGCGCCAGCAGCTTGGAGCGGGGTGAAGCTTTCTTT. Its protein product is CASSLERGEAFF.

The chain recombines TRBV27 with TRBJ2-1; 7 nucleotides line up with TRBD1. V shed 6 bases, J shed 4 bases, and the junction held 9 bases outside the gene matches. The germline CDR1 and CDR2 sequences are MNHEY and SMNVEV (reference sequence). CDR3 length: 15 residues. Here the CDR3 reads CASSLDRVGYNEQFF. In DNA, the CDR3 is TGTGCCAGCAGCCTCGACAGGGTTGGGTACAATGAGCAGTTCTTC.

There are a few counts of this clone. The chain links TRBV30 to TRBJ2-3, with 10 positions matching TRBD2. The V gene's germline CDR1 is GTSNPN and CDR2 SVGIG (reference sequence). The CDR3 runs to 16 residues. V trimming: 1 base; J trimming: 1 base; junction bases outside the gene matches: 5. The CDR3 spells CAWSGTGTSGTDTQYF. The CDR3 bases are TGTGCCTGGAGTGGAACCGGGACTAGCGGCACAGATACGCAGTATTTT.

The chain joins TRBV11-3 to TRBJ1-2; D perhaps matches TRBD1 (6 bases). V was cut by 10 bases and J by 8 bases, with 14 bases left in between. In germline, CDR1 is SGHNT, CDR2 YENEEA. The CDR3 runs 11 residues. CDR3: CAISTGTGYTF. In DNA, the CDR3 is TGTGCCATCAGTACAGGGACGGGCTACACCTTC. The full variable domain, rest sourced from reference TRBV11-3 and TRBJ1-2, is EAGVVQSPRYKIIEKKQPVAFWCNPISGHNTLYWYLQNLGQGPELLIRYENEEAVDDSQLPKDRFSAERLKGVDSTLKIQPAELGDSAVYLCAISTGTGYTFGSGTRLTVV.

The chain recombines TRBV18 with TRBJ1-1; D is uncertain. CDR1 is KGHSH and CDR2 is LQKENI in the germline V gene. The V gene lost 2 bases and the J gene lost 3 bases, with 10 bases spanning the gap. CDR3 size: 14 residues. The CDR3 protein is CASSPAQRDTEAFF. The DNA for the CDR3 is TGTGCCAGCTCACCAGCCCAAAGGGACACTGAAGCTTTCTTT. Full variable domain (missing parts from reference TRBV18 and TRBJ1-1): NAGVMQNPRHLVRRRGQEARLRCSPMKGHSHVYWYRQLPEEGLKFMVYLQKENIIDESGMPKERFSAEFPKEGPSILRIQQVVRGDSAAYFCASSPAQRDTEAFFGQGTRLTVV.

The DNA of the CDR3 is TGTGCCAGCAGCTCCTCGGGCAGGGATGAAGCTTTCTTT. Translated: CASSSSGRDEAFF. The chain combines TRBV7-8 with TRBJ1-1; possibly TRBD1 for D (5 bases). From germline, CDR1 is SGHVS and CDR2 FQNEAQ. V lost 4 bases and J 7 bases, leaving 13 bases between the germline ends. This CDR3 is built from 13 residues.

This clone was counted a few times. V and J are TRBV28 and TRBJ1-2, with D uncertain. From germline, CDR1 is MDHEN and CDR2 SYDVKM. CDR3 length equals 11 residues. V was cut by 7 bases and J by 4 bases, with 7 bases left in between. CDR3 in DNA: TGTGCCAGCACGAGCGGCTATGGCTACACCTTC. The encoded protein is CASTSGYGYTF.

This clone was detected only a few times. In DNA, the CDR3 is TGTGCCAGCAGTCAAACCCCCGGGACAGGGATCTACAATGAGCAGTTCTTC. Its translation is CASSQTPGTGIYNEQFF. This sequence joins TRBV25-1 and TRBJ2-1, with 9 bases aligning to TRBD1. The V gene's germline CDR1 is MGHDK and CDR2 SYGVNS. The length of the CDR3 is 17 residues. The V and J ends lost 5 bases and 3 bases, in that order; junction bases with no gene match: 11.

The V gene is TRBV19, the J gene TRBJ2-7, with D unresolved. Trimming cost V 3 bases and J 0 bases, with 9 bases left between them. Germline CDR1 and CDR2: LNHDA and SQIVND (reference sequence). The CDR3 runs 14 residues. CDR3 in DNA: TGTGCCAGTAGTATCCAACAGAGCTCCTACGAGCAGTACTTC. Its protein is CASSIQQSSYEQYF.

Concerning this clone itself: A junction end diverges from the germline sequence, so it may reflect a read error. The chain has TRBV9 and TRBJ1-5, with unresolved D. CDR1 is SGDLS and CDR2 is YYNGEE in the germline V gene. The CDR3 loop spans 15 amino acids. CDR3 loop: CASSVDGSGNQPQHF. The CDR3 DNA reads as TGTGCCAGCAGCGTAGACGGTTCGGGCAATCAGCCCCAGCATTTC.

This clone has a handful of counts. CDR3 in DNA: TGTGCCAGCAGCTTAACCCCCAACACTGAAGCTTTCTTT. This codes for CASSLTPNTEAFF. The chain joins TRBV11-2 to TRBJ1-1; D ambiguous. CDR1 SGHAT and CDR2 FQNNGV come from the germline V gene. V lost 2 bases to trimming and J lost 2 bases, with 6 bases between them. The CDR3 totals 13 residues.

The table lists this clone with a few counts. The chain recombines TRBV6-1 with TRBJ1-2; 7 nucleotides agree with TRBD1. Per the germline V gene, CDR1 is MNHNS and CDR2 is SASEGT. Trimming removed 6 bases from V and 6 bases from J; junction bases left unmatched: 10. The CDR3 is 14 amino acids. This CDR3 reads CASRTGTVRDGYTF. CDR3 DNA: TGTGCCAGCAGGACAGGGACGGTTCGGGATGGCTACACCTTC.

This clone was picked up a small number of times. CDR3 nucleotides: TGCAGCGTCGGGCTAGGGGGGCTTCCAGATACGCAGTATTTT. The encoded protein is CSVGLGGLPDTQYF. The chain joins TRBV29-1 to TRBJ2-3; D could derive from TRBD1 or TRBD2 (6 bases each). The CDR3 contains 14 residues. The germline CDR1 and CDR2 sequences are SQVTM and ANQGSEA. The V and J ends lost 6 bases and 4 bases respectively, with 17 bases between them.

This clone was seen a few times. CDR3 nucleotides: TGTGCCAGCAGCCAAGATTTCGGGGGACAAGAGACCCAGTACTTC. This codes for CASSQDFGGQETQYF. This sequence joins TRBV4-2 and TRBJ2-5; perhaps TRBD2 as D (6 bases). This CDR3 spans 15 amino acids. V lost 0 bases, J lost 2 bases, and 10 bases lay in between. Looked up from germline, CDR1 is LGHNA and CDR2 is YNFKEQ.

This clone was recorded a few times. The gene calls are TRBV18 and TRBJ2-7, with D perhaps matching TRBD1 or TRBD2 (5 bases each). The CDR3 loop spans 12 amino acids. Trimming removed 4 bases at V and 7 bases at J, with 11 bases between. Germline loops: CDR1 KGHSH, CDR2 LQKENI. In nucleotides, the CDR3 is TGTGCCAGCTCACGACCCGGGACGGAGCAGTACTTC. This sequence encodes CASSRPGTEQYF.